Shown below are 28 T cell receptor beta chains from a single sample sequenced in a study of cytomegalovirus exposure and HLA in healthy donors. The study ran its PCR with 60 Vbeta and 13 Jbeta primers. The assay was immunoSEQ multiplex PCR, and TCRdb's table has in-frame clones only and misses some. The data contain about 170,000 clones, around 76% of them singletons. The specimen was PBMCs. All receptors derive from a female donor in good health and CMV-seronegative.

The genes are TRBV5-1 and TRBJ2-3; 10 nucleotides agree with TRBD2. The germline gives CDR1 SGHRS, CDR2 YFSETQ. V trimming: 3 bases; J trimming: 0 bases; junction bases outside the gene matches: 4. The CDR3 length is 16 residues. The DNA for the CDR3 is TGCGCCAGCAGCTCGGGACTAGCGACTAGCACAGATACGCAGTATTTT. This translates into CASSSGLATSTDTQYF.

CDR3 in DNA: TGTGCCAGCAGCCCCCTTCAGCGGGGGAGCACAGATACGCAGTATTTT. Residues: CASSPLQRGSTDTQYF. V usage is TRBV7-8 and J usage is TRBJ2-3; 8 bases match TRBD2. This CDR3 spans 16 amino acids. Germline CDR1 reads SGHVS; CDR2 reads FQNEAQ. V lost 5 bases, J lost 0 bases, and 7 bases stayed unmatched.

The chain uses TRBV5-1 and TRBJ2-1; TRBD2 agrees at 8 bases. From germline, CDR1 is SGHRS and CDR2 YFSETQ. The V and J ends lost 4 bases and 0 bases, in that order; junction bases with no gene match: 6. CDR3 length: 16 residues. CDR3 DNA: TGCGCCAGCAGCCCTCTAGCGGGCAGCTCCTACAATGAGCAGTTCTTC. Translated, it gives CASSPLAGSSYNEQFF.

The DNA of the CDR3 is TGTGCCAGCAGCTTATCCTGGGGAGGGAGCTCCTACGAGCAGTACTTC. Translated: CASSLSWGGSSYEQYF. The chain has TRBV7-6 and TRBJ2-7, with TRBD2 matching over 7 bases. Trimming at V came to 2 bases and at J to 0 bases, leaving 7 bases not matched to a gene. The germline gives CDR1 SGHVS, CDR2 FNYEAQ. The CDR3 contains 16 residues.

The chain couples TRBV29-1 to TRBJ2-1; D gene uncertain. The CDR3 runs to 13 residues. Germline CDR1 and CDR2: SQVTM and ANQGSEA. Trimming left V 4 bases short and J 4 bases short, with 11 bases between. CDR3: CSVGQNLYNEQFF. In nucleotides, the CDR3 is TGCAGCGTTGGGCAGAATTTATACAATGAGCAGTTCTTC.

The V and J genes are TRBV5-1 and TRBJ1-2; TRBD1 aligns across 9 bases. The CDR3 covers 14 residues. The V segment lost 2 bases and the J segment 8 bases; nucleotides outside the gene matches: 7. Germline V gene lookup returns CDR1 SGHRS and CDR2 YFSETQ. CDR3 residues: CASSFGTGMEGYTF. The CDR3 region has the DNA TGCGCCAGCAGCTTTGGGACAGGGATGGAGGGCTACACCTTC. Filled out from reference TRBV5-1 and TRBJ1-2, the complete variable domain reads KAGVTQTPRYLIKTRGQQVTLSCSPISGHRSVSWYQQTPGQGLQFLFEYFSETQRNKGNFPGRFSGRQFSNSRSEMNVSTLELGDSALYLCASSFGTGMEGYTFGSGTRLTVV.

The genes are TRBV2 and TRBJ2-1; weak D call: TRBD1 (6 bases). The germline V gene has CDR1 SNHLY and CDR2 FYNNEI. This CDR3 comprises 16 residues. Trimming cost V 5 bases and J 0 bases, with 14 bases left between them. CDR3 in DNA: TGTGCCAGCAGTCGTCGAACAGGGAACTCCTACAATGAGCAGTTCTTC. This gives the protein CASSRRTGNSYNEQFF.

The rearrangement links TRBV9 to TRBJ1-1; 7 bases map to TRBD1. Germline V gene sequence: CDR1 SGDLS, CDR2 YYNGEE. There are 17 residues in the CDR3. V lost 0 bases and J lost 1; bases outside the gene matches: 9. The CDR3 is CASSVGASNRGNTEAFF. CDR3 nucleotide sequence: TGTGCCAGCAGCGTAGGAGCTTCAAACAGGGGGAACACTGAAGCTTTCTTT.

This chain connects TRBV30 to TRBJ1-1; D might be TRBD1 (5 bases). Germline V gene sequence: CDR1 GTSNPN, CDR2 SVGIG (reference sequence). The CDR3 is 14 residues long. The ends were cut back, 1 base at V and 0 bases at J, with 9 bases in the middle. CDR3 nucleotide sequence: TGTGCCTGGAGTGAGGCAGGGTTGAACACTGAAGCTTTCTTT. This encodes CAWSEAGLNTEAFF.

This chain links TRBV7-3 with TRBJ2-3; tentatively, D is TRBD2 (5 bases). The CDR3 runs to 15 residues. Trimming removed 2 bases from V and 4 bases from J, with 13 bases in between. Germline V CDR1 and CDR2: SGHTA, FQGTGA. CDR3 protein: CASSLRMGSADTQYF. The DNA for the CDR3 is TGTGCCAGCAGCTTACGGATGGGTAGCGCAGATACGCAGTATTTT.

The chain uses TRBV5-1 and TRBJ1-6; 7 bases line up with TRBD1. The CDR3 has 16 amino acids. Germline V CDR1 and CDR2: SGHRS, YFSETQ. V was clipped by 3 bases and J by 7 bases; unmatched bases: 10. CDR3 protein: CASSSTTGTANSPLHF. CDR3 in DNA: TGCGCCAGCAGCTCGACCACCGGGACAGCGAATTCACCCCTCCACTTT.

This chain connects TRBV7-6 to TRBJ2-3; TRBD2 agrees at 8 bases. The CDR3 has 15 amino acids. V gave up 5 bases and J gave up 4 bases; unmatched junction bases: 8. CDR1 is SGHVS and CDR2 is FNYEAQ in the germline V gene. The CDR3 loop reads CASSVRGGGPDTQYF. CDR3 sequence (DNA): TGTGCCAGCAGCGTCCGTGGCGGGGGGCCAGATACGCAGTATTTT. Looking up the rest from reference TRBV7-6 and TRBJ2-3 gives the full variable domain: GAGVSQSPRYKVTKRGQDVALRCDPISGHVSLYWYRQALGQGPEFLTYFNYEAQQDKSGLPNDRFSAERPEGSISTLTIQRTEQRDSAMYRCASSVRGGGPDTQYFGPGTRLTVL.

This clone was seen a handful of times. The chain recombines TRBV5-6 with TRBJ1-1, with 8 bases that match TRBD1. The CDR3 loop spans 14 amino acids. V trimming: 3 bases; J trimming: 11 bases; junction bases outside the gene matches: 12. CDR1 and CDR2 (germline): SGHDT, YYEEEE. This CDR3 reads CASSSGTGNLVAFF. DNA of the CDR3: TGTGCCAGCAGCTCCGGGACAGGTAACCTCGTGGCTTTCTTT.

The rearrangement joins TRBV9 to TRBJ1-6; D unclear. Trimming shortened V by 6 bases and J by 6 bases, and 10 bases separated the two germline ends. Germline CDR1 is SGDLS and CDR2 is YYNGEE. This CDR3 is built from 13 residues. CDR3 region: CASTGDANSPLHF. As DNA, the CDR3 is TGTGCCAGCACCGGGGATGCTAATTCACCCCTCCACTTT.

V is TRBV30 and J is TRBJ2-1, with 12 bases matching TRBD2. This CDR3 has 14 amino acids. Germline lookup yields CDR1 GTSNPN and CDR2 SVGIG (reference sequence). V shed 3 bases, J shed 13 bases, and the junction held 10 bases outside the gene matches. This CDR3 is CAWRLAGGPGDQFF. CDR3 DNA sequence: TGTGCCTGGAGGCTAGCGGGGGGGCCGGGGGATCAGTTCTTC.

The chain couples TRBV4-1 to TRBJ1-4, with D unclear. Germline V gene sequence: CDR1 MGHRA, CDR2 YSYEKL. Trimming removed 3 bases from V and 8 bases from J, with 13 bases in between. CDR3 length: 14 residues. CDR3 amino acids: CASSQRATREKLFF. CDR3 nucleotide sequence: TGCGCCAGCAGCCAGCGGGCGACCCGCGAAAAACTGTTTTTT.

This clone is a singleton in its sample. The chain carries TRBV5-4 and TRBJ2-2; 10 positions agree with TRBD2. The CDR3 length is 16 residues. J was trimmed by 2 bases and V by 5 bases; bases with no gene match: 6. The germline gives CDR1 SGHNT, CDR2 YYREEE (reference sequence). This chain's CDR3 is CASRIERGGNTGELFF. The DNA of the CDR3 is TGTGCCAGCAGAATAGAGCGGGGGGGAAACACCGGGGAGCTGTTTTTT.

This rearrangement joins TRBV5-1 to TRBJ2-1, with TRBD2 matching 10 bases. Germline V CDR1 and CDR2: SGHRS, YFSETQ. Losses at the gene ends were 2 bases for V and 9 bases for J; bases not matched to a gene: 8. The CDR3 covers 15 residues. The CDR3 nucleotides are TGCGCCAGCAGCTTACCAGCGGGGGGGCTGAGTGAGCAGTTCTTC. Translating it yields CASSLPAGGLSEQFF. Drawing the rest from reference TRBV5-1 and TRBJ2-1, the complete variable domain is KAGVTQTPRYLIKTRGQQVTLSCSPISGHRSVSWYQQTPGQGLQFLFEYFSETQRNKGNFPGRFSGRQFSNSRSEMNVSTLELGDSALYLCASSLPAGGLSEQFFGPGTRLTVL.

The chain is built from TRBV7-7 and TRBJ2-1; D possibly corresponds to TRBD1 (6 bases). This CDR3 has 14 residues. Germline V lookup: CDR1 SSHAT, CDR2 FNYEAQ (reference sequence). V was clipped by 5 bases and J by 5 bases, with 13 bases between them. Written as DNA, the CDR3 is TGTGCCAGCAGCACCACGGACAGCAACAATGAGCAGTTCTTC. Its protein product is CASSTTDSNNEQFF. The whole variable domain, remainder taken from reference TRBV7-7 and TRBJ2-1, is GAGVSQSPRYKVTKRGQDVTLRCDPISSHATLYWYQQALGQGPEFLTYFNYEAQPDKSGLPSDRFSAERPEGSISTLTIQRTEQRDSAMYRCASSTTDSNNEQFFGPGTRLTVL.

This chain connects TRBV7-3 to TRBJ2-1; D might be TRBD1 (6 bases). The germline CDR1 and CDR2 sequences are SGHTA and FQGTGA. V dropped 4 bases and J dropped 9 bases, with 13 bases sitting between them. The CDR3 consists of 13 residues. The CDR3, as DNA: TGTGCCAGCAGCTCCCGAGGGGGTCCTGAGCAGTTCTTC. Its protein is CASSSRGGPEQFF.

This chain uses TRBV5-5 with TRBJ1-5; D perhaps matches TRBD1 (6 bases). The CDR3 is 13 amino acids. Per germline, CDR1 SGHKS and CDR2 YYEKEE (reference sequence). Trimming took 1 base from V and 6 from J, leaving 8 bases between them. In DNA form, the CDR3 reads TGTGCCAGCAGCTTGACAGGGACTCAGCCCCAGCATTTT. This codes for CASSLTGTQPQHF.

The genes are TRBV5-6 and TRBJ1-2; D not certain. Germline values: CDR1 SGHDT, CDR2 YYEEEE. This CDR3 contains 15 residues. V lost 7 bases, J lost 9 bases, and 25 bases lay in between. The CDR3 DNA reads TGTGCCAGCGCAAGCATGACTGCTACCCCCTACCGCTACACCTTC. It yields the protein CASASMTATPYRYTF. The full variable domain, rest sourced from reference TRBV5-6 and TRBJ1-2, is DAGVTQSPTHLIKTRGQQVTLRCSPKSGHDTVSWYQQALGQGPQFIFQYYEEEERQRGNFPDRFSGHQFPNYSSELNVNALLLGDSALYLCASASMTATPYRYTFGSGTRLTVV.

The rearrangement uses TRBV5-6 and TRBJ2-3, with TRBD2 matching over 9 bases. The CDR3 is 15 residues long. J lost 1 base, V lost 3 bases, and 3 bases had no gene match. Germline loops: CDR1 SGHDT, CDR2 YYEEEE. The CDR3 here is CASSYRLAGTDTQYF. The DNA for the CDR3 is TGTGCCAGCAGCTATCGACTAGCGGGCACAGATACGCAGTATTTT.

This chain joins TRBV4-2 and TRBJ1-5; D unresolved. CDR1 LGHNA and CDR2 YNFKEQ come from the germline V gene. The CDR3 spans 13 residues. V gave up 1 base and J gave up 11 bases, with 12 bases separating them. DNA for the CDR3: TGTGCCAGCAGCCAAGTCCGATTCGGGGCCCAGCATTTT. Protein product: CASSQVRFGAQHF.

V usage is TRBV5-4 and J usage is TRBJ2-5, with a weak D call TRBD2 (5 bases). In germline, CDR1 is SGHNT, CDR2 YYREEE (reference sequence). Trimming stripped 4 bases from V and 0 bases from J, with 10 bases between. The CDR3 has 14 amino acids. The CDR3 DNA sequence: TGTGCCAGCAGCCGGGGAGACTACCAAGAGACCCAGTACTTC. It specifies CASSRGDYQETQYF.

This sequence joins TRBV2 and TRBJ1-5; no clear D. Germline lookup yields CDR1 SNHLY and CDR2 FYNNEI. The CDR3 sequence is 14 residues long. V lost 6 bases and J lost 6, with 15 bases in between. CDR3 coding DNA: TGTGCCAGCAGCCGACTATCTCCAAGTCAGCCCCAGCATTTT. Amino acids: CASSRLSPSQPQHF.

The chain employs TRBV5-1 and TRBJ1-2, with 7 bases matching TRBD1. CDR3 length: 12 amino acids. The trim removed 5 bases at V and 8 bases at J, leaving 6 bases unmatched. Germline V lookup: CDR1 SGHRS, CDR2 YFSETQ. The chain's CDR3 is CASRAQGEGYTF. In nucleotides, the CDR3 is TGCGCCAGCAGGGCCCAGGGGGAGGGCTACACCTTC.

This clone has a handful of counts. The chain couples TRBV9 to TRBJ2-4; D perhaps matches TRBD1 (5 bases). Germline V lookup: CDR1 SGDLS, CDR2 YYNGEE. Trimming left V 0 bases short and J 1 base short, with 8 bases between. The CDR3 runs to 15 residues. In nucleotides, the CDR3 is TGTGCCAGCAGCGTAGTTGGGGCGGCCAAAAACATTCAGTACTTC. Protein product: CASSVVGAAKNIQYF.